This T cell receptor (beta chain) originates from a study of T-cell memory formation after mild COVID-19. The CDR3 covers 12 residues. Trimming took 4 bases from V and 9 from J, leaving 7 bases between them. Germline assignment: CDR1 SEHNR and CDR2 FQNEAQ (reference sequence). This clonotype was seen more than once but under ten times. Its target is not known. The 5'RACE method, run with constant-segment primers, produced TCR alpha and TCR beta cDNA libraries (carrying sample barcodes and UMIs). One entry per CDR3 protein, called by TCRdb with MiXCR from the 5' RACE reads. Of around 110,000 distinct CDR3 sequences in the sample, over 13% are singletons; the top ten hold 39%. Study conclusions and caveats: For second-wave clones that peaked at day 37, SARS-CoV-2 specificity went unverified. Contracting clones, day 15 to 85, had balanced CD4/CD8, and later expanders favored CD4+.

Input material: PBMCs or a T cell subset sorted from them (not recorded which). The TCR sequence derives from a man aged 18 to 29 who had mild COVID-19 (a few samples of this study predate the infection). Cell type and time point are not known. The chain links TRBV7-9 to TRBJ1-6; no clear D. The CDR3 reads CASSSGISPLHF. Here the CDR3 DNA reads TGTGCCAGCAGCTCGGGCATTTCACCCCTCCACTTT.